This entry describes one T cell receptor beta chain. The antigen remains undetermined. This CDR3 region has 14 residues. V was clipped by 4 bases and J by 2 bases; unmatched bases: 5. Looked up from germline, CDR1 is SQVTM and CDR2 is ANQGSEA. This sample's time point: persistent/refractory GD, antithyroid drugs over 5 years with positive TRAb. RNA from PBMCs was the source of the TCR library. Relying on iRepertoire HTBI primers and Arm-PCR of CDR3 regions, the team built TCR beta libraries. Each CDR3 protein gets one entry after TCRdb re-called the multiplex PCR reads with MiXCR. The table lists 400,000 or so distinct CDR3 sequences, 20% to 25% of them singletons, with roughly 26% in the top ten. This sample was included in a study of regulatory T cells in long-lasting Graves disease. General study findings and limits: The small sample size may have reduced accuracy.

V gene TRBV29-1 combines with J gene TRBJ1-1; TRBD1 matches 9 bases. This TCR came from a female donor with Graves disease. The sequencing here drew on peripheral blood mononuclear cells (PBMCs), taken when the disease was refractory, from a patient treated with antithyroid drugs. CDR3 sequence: CSVAPGQGNTEAFF. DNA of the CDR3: TGCAGCGTTGCCCCGGGACAGGGTAACACTGAAGCTTTCTTT. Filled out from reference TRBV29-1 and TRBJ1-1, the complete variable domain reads SAVISQKPSRDICQRGTSLTIQCQVDSQVTMMFWYRQQPGQSLTLIATANQGSEATYESGFVIDKFPISRPNLTFSTLTVSNMSPEDSSIYLCSVAPGQGNTEAFFGQGTRLTVV.